The 30 T cell receptor beta chains presented below share a single source sample, sequenced in a study of preoperative IRX-2 immunotherapy in early breast cancer. Here immunoSEQ multiplex PCR was the method, and the copy in TCRdb shows in-frame clones only, minus some. This table holds over 55,000 clones, approximately 95% found once. The treatment denotes: preoperative locoregional IRX-2 cytokine immunotherapy. The specimen was collected from a patient treated with IRX-2 immunotherapy. Receptor source: a human donor with breast cancer.

The rearrangement uses TRBV7-9 and TRBJ1-3; no reliable D call. Trimming stripped 3 bases from V and 2 bases from J, with 8 bases between. This CDR3 has 14 residues. Germline loops: CDR1 SEHNR, CDR2 FQNEAQ (reference sequence). The CDR3 reads CASSLRRAGNTIYF. The CDR3 coding sequence is TGTGCCAGCAGCTTGAGGAGGGCTGGAAACACCATATATTTT.

This rearrangement joins TRBV28 to TRBJ1-3; D is unclear. CDR1 and CDR2 (germline): MDHEN, SYDVKM. This CDR3 comprises 11 residues. Trimming took off 3 bases at V and 7 bases at J, with 4 bases between the two ends. CDR3 nucleotide sequence: TGTGCCAGCAGTTTCGGTAACACCATATATTTT. The encoded protein is CASSFGNTIYF.

The V call is TRBV7-2, the J call TRBJ1-5; no definite D call. This CDR3 is built from 13 residues. Germline CDR1 reads SGHTA; CDR2 reads FQGNSA. Trimming stripped 3 bases from V and 4 bases from J, with 7 bases between. In DNA, the CDR3 is TGTGCCAGCAGCTTGGGCCAGAATCAGCCCCAGCATTTT. Protein: CASSLGQNQPQHF.

This clone was detected only once. This rearrangement joins TRBV29-1 to TRBJ1-1; D unresolved. The CDR3 sequence is 13 residues long. Germline CDR1 is SQVTM and CDR2 is ANQGSEA. The V gene lost 5 bases and the J gene lost 1 base, with 11 bases spanning the gap. The CDR3 coding sequence is TGCAGCGTTAATGGGCTCTCGAACACTGAAGCTTTCTTT. Its translation is CSVNGLSNTEAFF.

The rearrangement links TRBV7-8 to TRBJ2-7; no reliable D call. In germline, CDR1 is SGHVS, CDR2 FQNEAQ. Trimming shortened V by 8 bases and J by 1 base, and 15 bases separated the two germline ends. The CDR3 totals 14 residues. The CDR3 DNA reads as TGTGCCAGCTCCGTCGGGTCCTCTTCCTACGAGCAGTACTTC. Translation: CASSVGSSSYEQYF.

The rearrangement uses TRBV29-1 and TRBJ2-5, with TRBD1 matching over 9 bases. V dropped 7 bases and J dropped 5; count of bases not matched to a gene: 8. Germline V gene data show CDR1 as SQVTM and CDR2 as ANQGSEA. The CDR3 has 13 amino acids. The CDR3 spells CSARETGGETQYF. DNA of the CDR3: TGCAGCGCTAGAGAGACAGGGGGTGAGACCCAGTACTTC.

This chain joins TRBV9 and TRBJ2-2, with a tentative D call TRBD1 (6 bases). Trimming pared 0 bases from V and 4 bases from J, leaving 10 bases between. Per the germline V gene, CDR1 is SGDLS and CDR2 is YYNGEE. CDR3 length: 15 amino acids. The CDR3 region has the DNA TGTGCCAGCAGCGTAGTACAGGGTGGCACCGGGGAGCTGTTTTTT. Translated, it gives CASSVVQGGTGELFF. The variable domain in full, with the rest retrieved from reference TRBV9 and TRBJ2-2, is DSGVTQTPKHLITATGQRVTLRCSPRSGDLSVYWYQQSLDQGLQFLIQYYNGEERAKGNILERFSAQQFPDLHSELNLSSLELGDSALYFCASSVVQGGTGELFFGEGSRLTVL.

This chain connects TRBV5-1 to TRBJ1-3; D is ambiguous. The germline V and J ends were trimmed by 0 bases and 11 bases, with 12 bases remaining between them. The CDR3 extends over 13 amino acids. In germline, CDR1 is SGHRS, CDR2 YFSETQ. CDR3 region: CASSLAGEAPIYF. In nucleotides, the CDR3 is TGCGCCAGCAGCTTGGCCGGGGAAGCCCCCATATATTTT.

This chain uses TRBV10-3 with TRBJ2-7; the D gene is possibly TRBD1 (5 bases). The CDR3 length is 11 residues. From germline, CDR1 is ENHRY and CDR2 SYGVKD. Deletions cut 6 bases from V and 7 bases from J, with 10 bases between. This chain's CDR3 is CAISQDTEQYF. The CDR3 DNA reads TGTGCCATCAGCCAGGACACTGAGCAGTACTTC.

The chain couples TRBV6-5 to TRBJ2-1, with unresolved D. V lost 2 bases and J lost 8, with 16 bases in between. Germline V lookup: CDR1 MNHEY, CDR2 SVGAGI. The CDR3 contains 15 residues. Here the CDR3 DNA reads TGTGCCAGCAGTTACGGTCTTAGTTGGATGGATGAGCAGTTCTTC. Its protein product is CASSYGLSWMDEQFF.

The J gene is TRBJ2-2, the V gene TRBV5-1; D is tentatively TRBD1 or TRBD2 (5 bases each). Germline V CDR1 and CDR2: SGHRS, YFSETQ. The ends were cut back, 4 bases at V and 2 bases at J, with 15 bases in the middle. CDR3 size: 16 residues. CDR3 DNA sequence: TGCGCCAGCAGCCAAGGGACCTACCGTAACACCGGGGAGCTGTTTTTT. Its translation is CASSQGTYRNTGELFF.

This chain uses TRBV9 with TRBJ2-5; D remains ambiguous. Germline V gene sequence: CDR1 SGDLS, CDR2 YYNGEE. Deletions cut 3 bases from V and 5 bases from J, with 14 bases between. The CDR3 covers 14 residues. In DNA, the CDR3 is TGTGCCAGCAGCGCCCTGGCCCTTCAGGAGACCCAGTACTTC. This sequence encodes CASSALALQETQYF. Filled out from reference TRBV9 and TRBJ2-5, the complete variable domain reads DSGVTQTPKHLITATGQRVTLRCSPRSGDLSVYWYQQSLDQGLQFLIQYYNGEERAKGNILERFSAQQFPDLHSELNLSSLELGDSALYFCASSALALQETQYFGPGTRLLVL.

The CDR3 loop is CASSQGLAGPTDTQYF. The CDR3 DNA reads TGTGCCAGCAGCCAGGGACTAGCGGGCCCTACAGATACGCAGTATTTT. The V and J genes are TRBV11-3 and TRBJ2-3; 12 bases map to TRBD2. J lost 3 bases, V lost 5 bases, and 6 bases had no gene match. Germline V gives CDR1 SGHNT, CDR2 YENEEA. CDR3 length equals 16 residues.

The chain has TRBV19 and TRBJ2-4; 7 bases fit TRBD1. Germline V gene lookup returns CDR1 LNHDA and CDR2 SQIVND (reference sequence). V was clipped by 2 bases and J by 0 bases; unmatched bases: 10. The CDR3 length is 18 residues. The CDR3, as DNA: TGTGCCAGTAGTATAAAGACAGGGCGAAGGATAGCCAAAAACATTCAGTACTTC. Amino acids: CASSIKTGRRIAKNIQYF.

CDR3 nucleotide sequence: TGTGCCAGCAGCTTATCTCTTGTCGGGACAACTAATGAAAAACTGTTTTTT. Translation gives CASSLSLVGTTNEKLFF. The J gene is TRBJ1-4, the V gene TRBV7-3, with unresolved D. The V gene lost 2 bases and the J gene lost 0 bases, with 13 bases spanning the gap. The CDR3 totals 17 residues. Germline values: CDR1 SGHTA, CDR2 FQGTGA. Based on the CDR3 plus reference TRBV7-3 and TRBJ1-4, the full variable domain is GAGVSQTPSNKVTEKGKYVELRCDPISGHTALYWYRQSLGQGPEFLIYFQGTGAADDSGLPNDRFFAVRPEGSVSTLKIQRTERGDSAVYLCASSLSLVGTTNEKLFFGSGTQLSVL.

The J gene is TRBJ1-2, the V gene TRBV6-6; D call uncertain. This CDR3 contains 11 residues. V was cut by 6 bases and J by 8 bases, with 10 bases left in between. Germline lookup yields CDR1 MNHNY and CDR2 SVGAGI (reference sequence). The CDR3 DNA sequence: TGTGCCAGCAGCTCCCAGTGGGGCTACACCTTC. Translating it yields CASSSQWGYTF.

The chain recombines TRBV4-1 with TRBJ1-5, with no clear D. V shed 0 bases and J shed 6 bases, with 6 bases lying between them. The CDR3 has 13 amino acids. Germline loops: CDR1 MGHRA, CDR2 YSYEKL. This CDR3 is CASSQDLGQPQHF. The DNA for the CDR3 is TGCGCCAGCAGCCAAGATCTGGGTCAGCCCCAGCATTTT.

This clone was observed once. V and J are TRBV29-1 and TRBJ2-7; TRBD1 or TRBD2 may be the D gene (7 bases each). The germline V and J ends were trimmed by 7 bases and 5 bases, with 18 bases remaining between them. The CDR3 sequence is 13 residues long. The V gene's germline CDR1 is SQVTM and CDR2 ANQGSEA. The CDR3 protein is CSADRAGVNEQYF. CDR3 coding DNA: TGCAGCGCCGACAGGGCGGGAGTCAACGAGCAGTACTTC.

The genes are TRBV29-1 and TRBJ1-2; 9 bases line up with TRBD1. The V and J ends lost 4 bases and 8 bases, in that order; junction bases with no gene match: 11. Germline CDR1 SQVTM, CDR2 ANQGSEA. The CDR3 extends over 14 amino acids. CDR3 sequence reads: CSVGQGQGIEGYTF. In DNA, the CDR3 is TGCAGCGTTGGGCAGGGACAGGGAATAGAGGGCTACACCTTC.

This clone was seen a single time. The sample has other DNA sequences that encode this CDR3 too. This rearrangement joins TRBV5-1 to TRBJ1-3; D remains ambiguous. CDR3 length: 15 amino acids. V was clipped by 0 bases and J by 0 bases, with 7 bases between them. CDR1 is SGHRS and CDR2 is YFSETQ in the germline V gene. As DNA, the CDR3 is TGCGCCAGCAGCTTGGTGGCCGCCTCTGGAAACACCATATATTTT. Translating gives CASSLVAASGNTIYF. Combining the CDR3 with reference TRBV5-1 and TRBJ1-3 gives the whole variable domain KAGVTQTPRYLIKTRGQQVTLSCSPISGHRSVSWYQQTPGQGLQFLFEYFSETQRNKGNFPGRFSGRQFSNSRSEMNVSTLELGDSALYLCASSLVAASGNTIYFGEGSWLTVV.

The J gene is TRBJ2-7, the V gene TRBV19, with D perhaps TRBD1 or TRBD2 (5 bases each). Per the germline V gene, CDR1 is LNHDA and CDR2 is SQIVND (reference sequence). The CDR3 runs 14 residues. The V and J ends lost 6 bases and 2 bases respectively, with 14 bases between them. CDR3 region: CASRNHGAAYEQYF. CDR3 nucleotides: TGTGCCAGTAGAAACCACGGGGCAGCCTACGAGCAGTACTTC.

The V call is TRBV7-8, the J call TRBJ1-1; 7 bases align to TRBD1. CDR3 length: 12 amino acids. V lost 5 bases to trimming and J lost 5 bases; unmatched junction nucleotides: 2. CDR1 SGHVS and CDR2 FQNEAQ come from the germline V gene. CDR3 DNA: TGTGCCAGCAGCCCAGGGGGAACTGAAGCTTTCTTT. This codes for CASSPGGTEAFF.

The chain is built from TRBV5-4 and TRBJ2-5; 10 nucleotides line up with TRBD2. The CDR3 covers 15 residues. Germline V gives CDR1 SGHNT, CDR2 YYREEE (reference sequence). Trimming cost V 0 bases and J 5 bases; bases outside gene matches: 4. CDR3 region: CASSLGGSGGETQYF. CDR3 nucleotide sequence: TGTGCCAGCAGCTTGGGTGGTAGCGGGGGGGAGACCCAGTACTTC.

The V and J genes are TRBV19 and TRBJ2-3; no clear D gene. Germline V gives CDR1 LNHDA, CDR2 SQIVND (reference sequence). The CDR3 runs 12 residues. Between the trimmed V and J ends, which lost 6 bases and 4 bases, there was a span of 8 bases. CDR3: CASSQWADTQYF. The DNA of the CDR3 is TGTGCCAGTAGCCAGTGGGCAGATACGCAGTATTTT.

J is TRBJ2-3 and V is TRBV11-3, with D possibly matching TRBD1 (6 bases). Germline V gene sequence: CDR1 SGHNT, CDR2 YENEEA. Trimming shortened V by 6 bases and J by 5 bases, and 18 bases separated the two germline ends. The CDR3 sequence is 15 residues long. The CDR3 sequence is CASSKGDIKGDTQYF. CDR3 bases: TGTGCCAGCAGTAAGGGGGACATAAAGGGAGATACGCAGTATTTT.

The J gene is TRBJ2-2, the V gene TRBV10-2; D remains unclear. The V end was cut by 4 bases, the J end by 5 bases, with 8 bases between. Per germline, CDR1 WSHSY and CDR2 SAAADI. The CDR3 is 13 residues long. The CDR3 DNA reads TGCGCCAGCAGTGCGCTGGGAACCGGGGAGCTGTTTTTT. Translated, it gives CASSALGTGELFF.

The chain links TRBV28 to TRBJ2-6; D is possibly TRBD1 or TRBD2 (5 bases each). Trimming left V 4 bases short and J 0 bases short, with 13 bases between. The CDR3 loop spans 17 amino acids. CDR1 is MDHEN and CDR2 is SYDVKM in the germline V gene. The CDR3 DNA reads TGTGCCAGCAGTTCCGGGGCAGACCGCTCTGGGGCCAACGTCCTGACTTTC. Residues: CASSSGADRSGANVLTF.

The gene calls are TRBV7-3 and TRBJ2-1, with 8 bases matching TRBD2. The CDR3 consists of 16 residues. Trimming at V came to 5 bases and at J to 0 bases, leaving 6 bases not matched to a gene. Germline V gives CDR1 SGHTA, CDR2 FQGTGA. DNA of the CDR3: TGTGCCAGCAGCCCCAATAGCGGGGTCTCCTACAATGAGCAGTTCTTC. Its protein product is CASSPNSGVSYNEQFF.

The chain is built from TRBV4-2 and TRBJ2-2; no clear D gene. CDR1 and CDR2 (germline): LGHNA, YNFKEQ. There are 15 residues in the CDR3. V gave up 0 bases and J gave up 1 base, with 6 bases separating them. The CDR3 here is CASSQDRGNTGELFF. CDR3 nucleotides: TGTGCCAGCAGCCAAGATAGAGGGAACACCGGGGAGCTGTTTTTT.

The chain joins TRBV7-8 to TRBJ1-3; D is perhaps TRBD1 (5 bases). Germline CDR1 SGHVS, CDR2 FQNEAQ. The CDR3 loop spans 13 amino acids. Trimming removed 5 bases at V and 11 bases at J, with 16 bases between. The CDR3 reads CASSGLRGHSIYF. CDR3 DNA sequence: TGTGCCAGCAGCGGGCTGCGAGGACATTCCATATATTTT.